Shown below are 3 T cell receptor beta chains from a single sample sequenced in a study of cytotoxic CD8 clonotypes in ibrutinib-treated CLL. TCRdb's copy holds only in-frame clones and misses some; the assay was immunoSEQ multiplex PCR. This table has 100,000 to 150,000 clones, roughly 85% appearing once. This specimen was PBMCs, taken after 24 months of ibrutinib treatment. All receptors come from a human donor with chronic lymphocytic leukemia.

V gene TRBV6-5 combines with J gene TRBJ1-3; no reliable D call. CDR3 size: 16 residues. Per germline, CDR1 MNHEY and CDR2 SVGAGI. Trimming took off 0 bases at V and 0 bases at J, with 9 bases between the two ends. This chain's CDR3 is CASSYSGIPSGNTIYF. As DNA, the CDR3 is TGTGCCAGCAGTTACTCAGGGATCCCCTCTGGAAACACCATATATTTT.

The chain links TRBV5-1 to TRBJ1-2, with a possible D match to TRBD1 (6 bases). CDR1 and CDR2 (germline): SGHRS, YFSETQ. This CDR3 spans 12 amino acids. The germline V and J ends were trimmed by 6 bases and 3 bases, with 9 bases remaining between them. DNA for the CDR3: TGCGCCAGCAAGGGGGGCGACTATGGCTACACCTTC. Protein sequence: CASKGGDYGYTF.

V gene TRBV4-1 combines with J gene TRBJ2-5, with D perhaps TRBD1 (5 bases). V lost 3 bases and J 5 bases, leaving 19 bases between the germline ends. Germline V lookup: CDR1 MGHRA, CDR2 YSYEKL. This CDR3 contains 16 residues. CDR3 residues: CASSQPVQGAWETQYF. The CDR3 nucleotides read TGCGCCAGCAGCCAGCCCGTACAAGGGGCTTGGGAGACCCAGTACTTC.